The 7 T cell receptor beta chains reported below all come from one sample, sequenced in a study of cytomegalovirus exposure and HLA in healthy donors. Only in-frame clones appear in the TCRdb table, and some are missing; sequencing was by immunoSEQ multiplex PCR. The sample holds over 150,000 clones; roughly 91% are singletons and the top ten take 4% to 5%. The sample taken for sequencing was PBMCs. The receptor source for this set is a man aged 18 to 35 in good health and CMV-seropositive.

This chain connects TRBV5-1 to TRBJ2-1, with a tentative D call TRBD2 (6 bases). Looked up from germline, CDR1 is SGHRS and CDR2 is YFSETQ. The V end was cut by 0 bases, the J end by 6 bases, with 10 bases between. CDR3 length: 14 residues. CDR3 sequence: CASSLEEGINEQFF. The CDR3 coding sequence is TGCGCCAGCAGCTTGGAGGAGGGGATCAATGAGCAGTTCTTC.

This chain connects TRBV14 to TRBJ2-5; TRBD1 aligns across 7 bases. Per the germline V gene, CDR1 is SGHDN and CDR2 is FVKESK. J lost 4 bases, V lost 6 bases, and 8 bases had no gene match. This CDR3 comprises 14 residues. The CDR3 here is CASRPSGGRETQYF. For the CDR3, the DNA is TGTGCCAGCAGGCCGTCAGGGGGAAGAGAGACCCAGTACTTC. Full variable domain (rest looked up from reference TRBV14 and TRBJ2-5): EAGVTQFPSHSVIEKGQTVTLRCDPISGHDNLYWYRRVMGKEIKFLLHFVKESKQDESGMPNNRFLAERTGGTYSTLKVQPAELEDSGVYFCASRPSGGRETQYFGPGTRLLVL.

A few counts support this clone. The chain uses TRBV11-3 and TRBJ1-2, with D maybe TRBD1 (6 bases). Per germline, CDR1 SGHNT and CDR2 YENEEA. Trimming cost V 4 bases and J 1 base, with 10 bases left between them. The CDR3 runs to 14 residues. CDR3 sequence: CASSSGQSNYGYTF. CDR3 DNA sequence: TGTGCCAGCAGCTCGGGACAAAGTAACTATGGCTACACCTTC.

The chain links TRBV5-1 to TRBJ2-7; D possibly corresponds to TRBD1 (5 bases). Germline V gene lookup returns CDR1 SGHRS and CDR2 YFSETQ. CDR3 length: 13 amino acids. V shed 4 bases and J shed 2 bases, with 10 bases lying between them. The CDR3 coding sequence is TGCGCCAGCAGCGCCAGGGTAGCCTACGAGCAGTACTTC. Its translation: CASSARVAYEQYF.

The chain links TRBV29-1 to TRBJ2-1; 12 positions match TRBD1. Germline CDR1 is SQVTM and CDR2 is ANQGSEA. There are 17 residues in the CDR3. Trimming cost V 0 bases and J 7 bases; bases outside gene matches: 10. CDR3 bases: TGCAGCGTTGAAGATGGCTTGGGACAGGGGGCTCCAAATGAGCAGTTCTTC. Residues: CSVEDGLGQGAPNEQFF.

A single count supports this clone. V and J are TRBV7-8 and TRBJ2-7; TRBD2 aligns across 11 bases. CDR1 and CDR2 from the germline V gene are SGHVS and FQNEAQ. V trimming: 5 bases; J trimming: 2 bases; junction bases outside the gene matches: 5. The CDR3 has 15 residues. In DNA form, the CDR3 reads TGTGCCAGCAGCGCCGGGACTAGCGGACCCTACGAGCAGTACTTC. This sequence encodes CASSAGTSGPYEQYF.

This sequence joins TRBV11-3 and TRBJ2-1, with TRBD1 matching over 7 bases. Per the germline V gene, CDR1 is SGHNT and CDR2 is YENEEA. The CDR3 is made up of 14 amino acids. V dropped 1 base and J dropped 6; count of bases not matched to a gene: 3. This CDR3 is CASSLVTGANEQFF. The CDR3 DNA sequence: TGTGCCAGCAGCTTAGTCACAGGGGCCAATGAGCAGTTCTTC.